This TCR beta chain was found in a study of identical twins. Broader study findings: Conclusions came from cross-sectional statistical analysis, not from following the same donors.

TCRdb re-analysed the 5' RACE reads in MiXCR, keeping a single row per CDR3 protein. Among roughly 690,000 distinct CDR3 sequences listed, around 20% were seen once. From germline, CDR1 is SGHTA and CDR2 FQGNSA. Trimming pared 6 bases from V and 7 bases from J, leaving 21 bases between. CDR3 length equals 15 residues. In regard to this clonotype: Its specificity is unknown.

The same data also contributed to another study, on T cells expressing NK-cell markers.

The chain employs TRBV7-2 and TRBJ1-1, with a possible D match to TRBD1 (6 bases). The receptor was derived from a young woman in good health. The sample comprised PBMCs. The CDR3 region is CASRPQGYGLGEAFF. The CDR3 coding sequence is TGTGCCAGCAGACCACAGGGTTACGGTTTGGGTGAAGCTTTCTTT. Together with reference TRBV7-2 and TRBJ1-1, the CDR3 gives the full variable domain: GAGVSQSPSNKVTEKGKDVELRCDPISGHTALYWYRQSLGQGLEFLIYFQGNSAPDKSGLPSDRFSAERTGGSVSTLTIQRTQQEDSAVYLCASRPQGYGLGEAFFGQGTRLTVV.